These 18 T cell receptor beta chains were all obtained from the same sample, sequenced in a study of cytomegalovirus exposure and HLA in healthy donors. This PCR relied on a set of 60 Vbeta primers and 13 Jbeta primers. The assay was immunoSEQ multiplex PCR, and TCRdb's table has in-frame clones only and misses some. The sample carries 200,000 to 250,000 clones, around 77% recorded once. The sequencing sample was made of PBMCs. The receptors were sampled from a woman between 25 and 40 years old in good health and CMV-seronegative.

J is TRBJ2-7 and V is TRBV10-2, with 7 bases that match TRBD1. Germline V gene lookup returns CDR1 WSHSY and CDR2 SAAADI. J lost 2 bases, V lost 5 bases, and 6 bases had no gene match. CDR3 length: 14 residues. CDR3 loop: CASSPDRAAYEQYF. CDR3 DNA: TGCGCCAGCAGTCCTGACAGGGCGGCCTACGAGCAGTACTTC.

As DNA, the CDR3 is TGTGCCAGCAGCTCGGACAGGCTCTATGGCTACACCTTC. This translates into CASSSDRLYGYTF. The chain is built from TRBV9 and TRBJ1-2, with 7 bases aligning to TRBD1. V lost 4 bases and J lost 4; bases outside the gene matches: 4. This CDR3 is 13 amino acids long. Per germline, CDR1 SGDLS and CDR2 YYNGEE.

The chain's CDR3 is CASSDRGAGDTQYF. The CDR3 DNA reads TGTGCCAGCAGTGATCGGGGGGCGGGAGATACGCAGTATTTT. V and J are TRBV6-1 and TRBJ2-3; D perhaps matches TRBD2 (7 bases). This CDR3 is 14 amino acids long. The germline CDR1 and CDR2 sequences are MNHNS and SASEGT. Trimming removed 3 bases at V and 5 bases at J, with 12 bases between.

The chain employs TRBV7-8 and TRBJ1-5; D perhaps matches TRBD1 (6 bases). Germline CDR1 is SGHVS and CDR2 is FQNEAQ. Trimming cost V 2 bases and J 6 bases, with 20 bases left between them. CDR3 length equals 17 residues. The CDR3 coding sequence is TGTGCCAGCAGCTTATTGTCGGGACCAGGGGTCCCTCAGCCCCAGCATTTT. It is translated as CASSLLSGPGVPQPQHF. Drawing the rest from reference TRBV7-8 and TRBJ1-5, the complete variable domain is GAGVSQSPRYKVAKRGQDVALRCDPISGHVSLFWYQQALGQGPEFLTYFQNEAQLDKSGLPSDRFFAERPEGSVSTLKIQRTQQEDSAVYLCASSLLSGPGVPQPQHFGDGTRLSIL.

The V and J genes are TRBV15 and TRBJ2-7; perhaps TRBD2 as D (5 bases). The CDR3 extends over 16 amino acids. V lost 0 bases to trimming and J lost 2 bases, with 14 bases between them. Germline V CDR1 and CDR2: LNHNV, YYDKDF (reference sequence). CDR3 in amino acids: CATSRDPAELAYEQYF. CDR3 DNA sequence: TGTGCCACCAGCAGAGATCCGGCGGAACTAGCCTACGAGCAGTACTTC.

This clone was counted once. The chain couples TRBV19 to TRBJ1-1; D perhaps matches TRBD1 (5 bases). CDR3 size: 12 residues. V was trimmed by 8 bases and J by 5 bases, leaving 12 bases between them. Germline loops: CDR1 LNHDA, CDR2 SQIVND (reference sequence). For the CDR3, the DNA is TGTGCCAGTGGGGCCTTCGTAACTGAAGCTTTCTTT. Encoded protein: CASGAFVTEAFF.

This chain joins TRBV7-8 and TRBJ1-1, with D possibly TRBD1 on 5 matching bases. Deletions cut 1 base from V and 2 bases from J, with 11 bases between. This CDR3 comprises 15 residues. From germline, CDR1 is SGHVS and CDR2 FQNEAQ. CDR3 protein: CASSLVLGVNTEAFF. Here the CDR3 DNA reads TGTGCCAGCAGCTTAGTATTAGGGGTCAACACTGAAGCTTTCTTT. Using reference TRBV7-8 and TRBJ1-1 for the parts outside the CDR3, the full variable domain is GAGVSQSPRYKVAKRGQDVALRCDPISGHVSLFWYQQALGQGPEFLTYFQNEAQLDKSGLPSDRFFAERPEGSVSTLKIQRTQQEDSAVYLCASSLVLGVNTEAFFGQGTRLTVV.

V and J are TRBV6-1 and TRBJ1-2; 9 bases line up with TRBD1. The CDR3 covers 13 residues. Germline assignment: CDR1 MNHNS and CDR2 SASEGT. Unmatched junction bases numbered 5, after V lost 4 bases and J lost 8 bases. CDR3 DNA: TGTGCCAGCAGTGTACAGGGGGCGGGGGGCTACACCTTC. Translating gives CASSVQGAGGYTF.

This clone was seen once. The CDR3 loop is CASSWSGLSEQYF. The DNA for the CDR3 is TGTGCCAGCAGCTGGTCAGGGTTAAGCGAGCAGTACTTC. This chain joins TRBV11-3 and TRBJ2-7, with D maybe TRBD1 (5 bases). This CDR3 spans 13 amino acids. Germline V gene sequence: CDR1 SGHNT, CDR2 YENEEA. V lost 4 bases to trimming and J lost 6 bases, with 13 bases between them.

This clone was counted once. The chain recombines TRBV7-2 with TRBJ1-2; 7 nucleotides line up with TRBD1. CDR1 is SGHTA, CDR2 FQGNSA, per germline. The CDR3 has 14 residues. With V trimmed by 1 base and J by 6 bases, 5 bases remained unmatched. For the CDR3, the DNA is TGTGCCAGCAGCTTAGGCGACAGGGCCCATGGCTACACCTTC. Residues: CASSLGDRAHGYTF.

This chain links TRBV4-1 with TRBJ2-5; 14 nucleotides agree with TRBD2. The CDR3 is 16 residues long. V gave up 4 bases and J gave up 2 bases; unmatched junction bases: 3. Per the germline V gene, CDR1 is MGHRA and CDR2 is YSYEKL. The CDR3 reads CASSRGLAGGQETQYF. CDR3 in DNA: TGCGCCAGCAGCCGCGGACTAGCGGGGGGACAAGAGACCCAGTACTTC.

For the CDR3, the DNA is TGCGCCAGCAGCCCCAAAGTCAACGGGGAGACCCAGTACTTC. Translated, it gives CASSPKVNGETQYF. The chain is built from TRBV5-1 and TRBJ2-5; no reliable D call. Germline CDR1 and CDR2: SGHRS and YFSETQ. The V end lost 4 bases, the J end lost 5 bases, and 15 bases lay between the germline ends. The CDR3 sequence is 14 residues long. The variable domain in full, with the rest retrieved from reference TRBV5-1 and TRBJ2-5, is KAGVTQTPRYLIKTRGQQVTLSCSPISGHRSVSWYQQTPGQGLQFLFEYFSETQRNKGNFPGRFSGRQFSNSRSEMNVSTLELGDSALYLCASSPKVNGETQYFGPGTRLLVL.

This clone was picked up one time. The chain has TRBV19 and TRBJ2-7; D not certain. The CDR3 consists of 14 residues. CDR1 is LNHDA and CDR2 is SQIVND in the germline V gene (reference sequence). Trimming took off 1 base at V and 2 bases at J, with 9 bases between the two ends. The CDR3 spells CASSIGGGTYEQYF. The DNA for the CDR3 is TGTGCCAGTAGTATAGGTGGCGGAACCTACGAGCAGTACTTC.

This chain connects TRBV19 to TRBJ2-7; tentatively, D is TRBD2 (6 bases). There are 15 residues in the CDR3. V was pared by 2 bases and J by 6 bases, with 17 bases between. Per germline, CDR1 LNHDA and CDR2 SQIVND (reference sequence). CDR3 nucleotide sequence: TGTGCCAGTAGTATACTGGGGACTTTCCGGGGCGAGCAGTACTTC. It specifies CASSILGTFRGEQYF.

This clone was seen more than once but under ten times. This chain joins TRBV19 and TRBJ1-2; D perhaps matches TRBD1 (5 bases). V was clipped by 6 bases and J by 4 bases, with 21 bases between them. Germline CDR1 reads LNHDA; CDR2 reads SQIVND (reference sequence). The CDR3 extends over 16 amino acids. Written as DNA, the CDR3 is TGTGCCAGTAGGCGGGGACGGGCGGGACTGACCTATGGCTACACCTTC. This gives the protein CASRRGRAGLTYGYTF.

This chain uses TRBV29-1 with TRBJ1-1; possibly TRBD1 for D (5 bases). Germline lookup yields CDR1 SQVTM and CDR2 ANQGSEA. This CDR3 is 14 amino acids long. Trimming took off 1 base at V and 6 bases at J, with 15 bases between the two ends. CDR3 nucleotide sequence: TGCAGCGTTGAAGTCTCCCCCTGGGGCGCTGAAGCTTTCTTT. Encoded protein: CSVEVSPWGAEAFF. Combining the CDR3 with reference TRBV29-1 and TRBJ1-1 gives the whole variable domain SAVISQKPSRDICQRGTSLTIQCQVDSQVTMMFWYRQQPGQSLTLIATANQGSEATYESGFVIDKFPISRPNLTFSTLTVSNMSPEDSSIYLCSVEVSPWGAEAFFGQGTRLTVV.

For the CDR3, the DNA is TGTGCCAGCAGCCAATTCGGACTAACCCAAGAGACCCAGTACTTC. Amino acid sequence: CASSQFGLTQETQYF. This chain connects TRBV14 to TRBJ2-5; TRBD2 is a possible D gene (6 bases). CDR1 SGHDN and CDR2 FVKESK come from the germline V gene. The CDR3 extends over 15 amino acids. Trimming shortened V by 2 bases and J by 1 base, and 11 bases separated the two germline ends.

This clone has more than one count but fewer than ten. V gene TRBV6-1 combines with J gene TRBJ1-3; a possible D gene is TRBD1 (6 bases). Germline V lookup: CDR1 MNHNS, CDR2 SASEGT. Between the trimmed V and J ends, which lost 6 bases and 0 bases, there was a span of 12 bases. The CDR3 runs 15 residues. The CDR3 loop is CASSQTGISGNTIYF. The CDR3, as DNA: TGTGCCAGCAGCCAAACAGGGATCTCTGGAAACACCATATATTTT.